This is a list of T cell receptor beta chains from one sample in a study of T cells expressing NK-cell markers. No DNA is given; TCRdb re-called the 5' RACE reads and lists each CDR3 protein once. Its clone listing holds tens of thousands of distinct CDR3 sequences. Sequenced material: blood T cells: a sorted CD56 or NKG2C T cell subset, CD4+ or CD8+ T cells, or bulk PBMC T cells (not recorded which). Receptors were obtained from a woman aged 18 to 69 in good health. Both conserved end residues are part of each CDR3. A row's size may be missing; if present it is once, few, many or a size class.

len	abundance	j_gene	v_gene	CDR3aa
16	.	TRBJ1-1	TRBV21-1	CASSKKLGQANTEAFF
15	medium-sized	TRBJ2-5	TRBV6-1	CASSESSGGGETQYF
15	.	TRBJ1-2	TRBV4-1	CASRPPGQGFVGYTF
13	.	TRBJ2-7	TRBV28	CASSRDRPYEQYF
17	.	TRBJ2-3	TRBV7-9	CASSLARGGSNWDTQYF
14	.	TRBJ1-2	TRBV2	CASSEGQAPRGYTF
14	.	TRBJ2-7	TRBV7-9	CASSPRDRDYEQYF
15	.	TRBJ2-1	TRBV27	CASSLSAGGHNEQFF
13	.	TRBJ2-7	TRBV5-1	CASQLTGGYEQYF
13	.	TRBJ2-7	TRBV14	CASSPGVPYEQYF
15	.	TRBJ1-5	TRBV4-1	CASSQVGGTNQPQHF
15	.	TRBJ2-7	TRBV3-1	CASSTWDAGSYEQYF
16	.	TRBJ2-3	TRBV7-9	CASSLRTSDTTDTQYF
14	.	TRBJ1-5	TRBV7-8	CASSFRVSGQPQHF
14	.	TRBJ2-3	TRBV2	CASSDPRLTDTQYF
14	.	TRBJ2-7	TRBV27	CASSSLGQDYEQYF
16	.	TRBJ2-6	TRBV7-9	CASSPLAGAGANVLTF
15	.	TRBJ2-5	TRBV29-1	CSVVWMRGPQETQYF
14	.	TRBJ2-3	TRBV6-4	CASSDSRGADTQYF
18	.	TRBJ1-1	TRBV5-1	CASSLEVSGAPGNTEAFF
16	.	TRBJ2-5	TRBV5-1	CASSPTGTGGSETQYF
15	.	TRBJ1-1	TRBV28	CASTNLYSGDTEAFF
15	.	TRBJ1-3	TRBV4-1	CASSQDLSSGNTIYF
12	.	TRBJ1-3	TRBV13	CASSLPKGTIYF
16	.	TRBJ1-1	TRBV27	CASSQMGQGRGTEAFF
12	.	TRBJ1-1	TRBV29-1	CSAYRDREKAFF
14	.	TRBJ2-7	TRBV20-1	CSARERDRPAEQYF
14	.	TRBJ2-7	TRBV5-1	CASSFRDPAGEQYF
15	.	TRBJ2-1	TRBV9	CASSVTGRTYNEQFF
13	.	TRBJ2-7	TRBV9	CASSVVAGDEQYF
14	.	TRBJ1-6	TRBV5-5	CASSPSGSNSPLHF
15	.	TRBJ2-7	TRBV7-7	CASSIGQGDTYEQYF
17	.	TRBJ2-2	TRBV7-8	CASSLAGLAGRTGELFF
14	.	TRBJ1-2	TRBV15	CATSRVAGNGGYTF
14	.	TRBJ2-3	TRBV18	CASSPEGITDTQYF
17	.	TRBJ2-4	TRBV28	CASSLDFGEGRENIQYF
16	.	TRBJ2-1	TRBV6-1	CASSDTSGGAYNEQFF
14	.	TRBJ2-3	TRBV27	CASRRAVGTDTQYF
11	.	TRBJ1-1	TRBV6-5	CASSWNTEAFF
17	.	TRBJ2-2	TRBV4-1	CASSQDQGGANTGELFF
13	.	TRBJ2-7	TRBV7-8	CASSLRDRYEQYF
14	.	TRBJ2-7	TRBV27	CASSLSDRVYEQYF
15	.	TRBJ2-5	TRBV3-1	CASSLGTSMVETQYF
16	.	TRBJ2-7	TRBV5-1	CASSLDPSGGTYEQYF
15	.	TRBJ2-2	TRBV7-9	CASSPREGNTGELFF
12	.	TRBJ1-1	TRBV20-1	CSAGRTTTEAFF
16	.	TRBJ2-3	TRBV28	CASSLPDAGRADTQYF